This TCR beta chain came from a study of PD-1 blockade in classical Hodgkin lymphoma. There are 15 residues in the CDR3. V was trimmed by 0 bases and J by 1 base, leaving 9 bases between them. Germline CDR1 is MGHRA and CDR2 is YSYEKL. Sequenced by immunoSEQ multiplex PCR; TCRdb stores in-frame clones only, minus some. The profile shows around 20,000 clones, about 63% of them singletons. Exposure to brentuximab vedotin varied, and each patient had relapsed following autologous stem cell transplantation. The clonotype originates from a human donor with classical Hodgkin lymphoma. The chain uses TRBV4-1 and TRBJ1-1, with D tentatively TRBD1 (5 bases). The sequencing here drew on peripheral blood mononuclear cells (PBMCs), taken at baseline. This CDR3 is CASSQDWGANTEAFF. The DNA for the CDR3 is TGCGCCAGCAGCCAAGATTGGGGCGCGAACACTGAAGCTTTCTTT.